The 5 T cell receptor beta chains in this list originate from one sample, sequenced in a study of radiotherapy plus CTLA-4 blockade in lung cancer (dated by TCRdb to about 2018). Libraries were made using the immunoSEQ multiplex PCR assay. TCRdb retrieved this table from immuneACCESS and kept in-frame rearrangements only. Not all clones are present; in checked studies, unresolved V genes account for under half, and no reason is known for the remainder. This sample is represented by about 48,000 clones; about 88% of them were singletons. About a sixth of the sample belongs to the ten largest clones. The source material was peripheral blood, sampled from a patient treated with radiotherapy plus ipilimumab. Source of these receptors: a human donor with non-small cell lung cancer that progressed on radiotherapy plus ipilimumab. Some clones in this sample may be carry-over from other donors' samples.

The gene calls are TRBV28 and TRBJ2-3, with a weak D call TRBD2 (6 bases). V gave up 8 bases and J gave up 3 bases, with 15 bases separating them. The CDR3 has 14 residues. Germline V gives CDR1 MDHEN, CDR2 SYDVKM. This CDR3 is CASDYGGRTDTQYF. The CDR3 coding sequence is TGTGCCAGCGACTACGGGGGTAGGACAGATACGCAGTATTTT.

V and J are TRBV19 and TRBJ1-1; D possibly corresponds to TRBD1 (6 bases). Trimming left V 8 bases short and J 2 bases short, with 12 bases between. The length of the CDR3 is 13 residues. Germline CDR1 reads LNHDA; CDR2 reads SQIVND (reference sequence). CDR3 protein: CASGDTFNTEAFF. CDR3 coding DNA: TGTGCCAGTGGGGACACCTTCAACACTGAAGCTTTCTTT.

Here the CDR3 reads CASSVGQGAYEQYF. DNA of the CDR3: TGTGCCAGCAGTGTGGGACAGGGGGCGTACGAGCAGTACTTC. The rearrangement uses TRBV27 and TRBJ2-7; 12 positions match TRBD1. The CDR3 runs to 14 residues. The V gene end was trimmed by 5 bases and the J gene end by 4 bases; junction bases not matched to a gene: 3. CDR1 MNHEY and CDR2 SMNVEV come from the germline V gene (reference sequence).

This chain connects TRBV6-5 to TRBJ2-1, with 10 bases lining up with TRBD2. Germline V gene sequence: CDR1 MNHEY, CDR2 SVGAGI. The CDR3 totals 15 residues. Trimming at V came to 5 bases and at J to 2 bases, leaving 3 bases not matched to a gene. CDR3 sequence: CASSLLAGPYNEQFF. DNA of the CDR3: TGTGCCAGCAGTCTACTAGCGGGACCCTACAATGAGCAGTTCTTC.

J is TRBJ1-5 and V is TRBV4-1, with D possibly matching TRBD1 (5 bases). V was shortened by 5 bases and J by 6 bases, with 17 bases between the two germline ends. The CDR3 length is 15 residues. Germline loops: CDR1 MGHRA, CDR2 YSYEKL. In DNA form, the CDR3 reads TGCGCCAGCAGCACGGGGGACGGACGGGGTCAGCCCCAGCATTTT. Translating it yields CASSTGDGRGQPQHF.